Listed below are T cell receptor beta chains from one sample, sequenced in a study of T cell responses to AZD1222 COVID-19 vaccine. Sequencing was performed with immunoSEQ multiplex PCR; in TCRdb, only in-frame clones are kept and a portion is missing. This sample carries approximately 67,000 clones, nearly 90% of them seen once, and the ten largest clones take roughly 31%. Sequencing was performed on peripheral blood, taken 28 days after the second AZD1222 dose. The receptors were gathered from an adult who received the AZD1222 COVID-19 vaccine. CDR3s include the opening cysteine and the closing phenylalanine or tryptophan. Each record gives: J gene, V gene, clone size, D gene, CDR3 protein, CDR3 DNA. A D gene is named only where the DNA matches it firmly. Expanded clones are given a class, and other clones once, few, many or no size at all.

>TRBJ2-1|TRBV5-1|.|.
CASSFPRAEGHEQFF
TGCGCCAGCAGCTTTCCCCGGGCGGAGGGTCATGAGCAGTTCTTC
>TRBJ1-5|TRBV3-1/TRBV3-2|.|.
CASSAQGSNQPQHF
TGTGCCAGCAGCGCACAGGGAAGCAATCAGCCCCAGCATTTT
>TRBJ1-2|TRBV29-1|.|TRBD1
CSAGGQGEGYTF
TGCAGCGCTGGGGGACAGGGCGAAGGCTACACCTTC
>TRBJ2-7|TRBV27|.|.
CASSFSPGYEQYF
TGTGCCAGCAGTTTCTCCCCTGGCTACGAGCAGTACTTC
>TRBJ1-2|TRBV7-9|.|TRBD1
CASSPGGLGNGYTF
TGTGCCAGCAGCCCAGGGGGCTTGGGGAATGGCTACACCTTC
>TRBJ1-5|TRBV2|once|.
CASSPGQLNQPQHF
TGTGCCAGCAGTCCTGGACAGCTAAATCAGCCCCAGCATTTT
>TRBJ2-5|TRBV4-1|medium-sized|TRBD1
CASSQPLTGDETQYF
TGCGCCAGCAGCCAACCCCTCACAGGGGACGAGACCCAGTACTTC
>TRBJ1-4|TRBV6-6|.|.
CASGAPEKLFF
TGTGCCAGCGGGGCTCCTGAAAAACTGTTTTTT
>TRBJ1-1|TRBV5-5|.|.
CASSLITTENTEAFF
TGTGCCAGCAGCTTGATAACGACAGAGAACACTGAAGCTTTCTTT
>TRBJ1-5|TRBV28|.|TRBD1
CASSPYRGQGGQPQHF
TGTGCCAGCAGTCCATACCGGGGACAGGGCGGACAGCCCCAGCATTTT
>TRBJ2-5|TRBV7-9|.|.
CASSHLGGFVTQYF
TGTGCCAGCAGTCATTTGGGCGGATTTGTGACCCAGTACTTC
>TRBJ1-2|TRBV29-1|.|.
CSVDTTQYGYTF
TGCAGCGTAGACACGACTCAATATGGCTACACCTTC
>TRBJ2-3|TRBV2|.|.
CASTTSGPGTDTQYF
TGTGCCAGCACCACCTCGGGACCAGGGACAGATACGCAGTATTTT
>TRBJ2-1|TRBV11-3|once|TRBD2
CASSLTSGAFNNEQFF
TGTGCCAGCAGCTTAACTAGCGGAGCGTTTAACAATGAGCAGTTCTTC
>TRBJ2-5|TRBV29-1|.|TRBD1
CSVGSRDREGETQYF
TGCAGCGTTGGGAGCAGGGACAGGGAGGGGGAGACCCAGTACTTC
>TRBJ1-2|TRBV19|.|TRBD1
CASQGTGVSGYTF
TGTGCCTCCCAAGGGACAGGGGTTTCTGGCTACACCTTC